The 29 T cell receptor beta chains in this list originate from one sample, sequenced in a study of PD-L1 blockade in urothelial cancer. Clones were read by immunoSEQ multiplex PCR, and TCRdb kept only the in-frame ones, dropping some. This sample carries about 72,000 clones, 86% of them seen once, and the ten largest clones take just under 15%. Noted time point: pretreatment peripheral blood. The sample consisted of PBMCs, taken around atezolizumab (anti-PD-L1) treatment. The receptors come from a man in his sixties with urothelial cancer.

The CDR3 bases are TGTGCCAGCGGACAGCGGGGGATGGCCCAAGAGACCCAGTACTTC. Its protein product is CASGQRGMAQETQYF. V is TRBV11-2 and J is TRBJ2-5; 8 bases agree with TRBD2. CDR1 and CDR2 (germline): SGHAT, FQNNGV. The CDR3 extends over 15 amino acids. The V and J ends lost 8 bases and 1 base, in that order; junction bases with no gene match: 9.

This chain links TRBV30 with TRBJ2-7; tentative D call: TRBD1 (9 bases). The CDR3 contains 14 residues. V gave up 4 bases and J gave up 4 bases, with 17 bases separating them. Per germline, CDR1 GTSNPN and CDR2 SVGIG (reference sequence). CDR3 sequence reads: CAWISGTGQYEQYF. The CDR3, as DNA: TGTGCCTGGATTAGCGGGACAGGGCAGTACGAGCAGTACTTC.

V usage is TRBV9 and J usage is TRBJ2-7; 7 bases are a match to TRBD1. This CDR3 comprises 14 residues. V was clipped by 3 bases and J by 2 bases; unmatched bases: 5. Germline lookup yields CDR1 SGDLS and CDR2 YYNGEE. CDR3 DNA sequence: TGTGCCAGCAGCGCTGGACAGGTGCCCTACGAGCAGTACTTC. It specifies CASSAGQVPYEQYF.

The rearrangement links TRBV27 to TRBJ2-2; TRBD2 aligns across 15 bases. Trimming at V came to 6 bases and at J to 4 bases, leaving 6 bases not matched to a gene. This CDR3 has 17 residues. Germline V gene lookup returns CDR1 MNHEY and CDR2 SMNVEV (reference sequence). The CDR3 DNA follows: TGTGCCAGCAGGAGGACTAGCGGGGGGGGCGTCACCGGGGAGCTGTTTTTT. Translated, it gives CASRRTSGGGVTGELFF.

The chain carries TRBV19 and TRBJ2-1; 12 bases are shared with TRBD2. The CDR3 contains 15 residues. The V gene end was trimmed by 7 bases and the J gene end by 5 bases; junction bases not matched to a gene: 6. CDR1 and CDR2 (germline): LNHDA, SQIVND (reference sequence). CDR3 in DNA: TGTGCCAGTAATACCGCTAGCGGGGGGGACAATGAGCAGTTCTTC. Protein sequence: CASNTASGGDNEQFF. Combining the CDR3 with reference TRBV19 and TRBJ2-1 gives the whole variable domain DGGITQSPKYLFRKEGQNVTLSCEQNLNHDAMYWYRQDPGQGLRLIYYSQIVNDFQKGDIAEGYSVSREKKESFPLTVTSAQKNPTAFYLCASNTASGGDNEQFFGPGTRLTVL.

V and J are TRBV5-1 and TRBJ2-1; 10 bases are shared with TRBD1. V lost 5 bases, J lost 6 bases, and 8 bases stayed unmatched. The CDR3 totals 15 residues. Germline assignment: CDR1 SGHRS and CDR2 YFSETQ. CDR3 DNA: TGCGCCAGCAGTACCGGGACAGGGGTAAGCAATGAGCAGTTCTTC. This translates into CASSTGTGVSNEQFF.

The V and J genes are TRBV6-5 and TRBJ1-3; tentatively, D is TRBD1 (5 bases). V lost 5 bases and J lost 4, with 15 bases in between. The CDR3 totals 15 residues. CDR1 and CDR2 from the germline V gene are MNHEY and SVGAGI. This chain's CDR3 is CASSAFSGAGNTIYF. The CDR3 DNA reads as TGTGCCAGCAGTGCATTCTCTGGGGCGGGAAACACCATATATTTT.

This sequence joins TRBV4-1 and TRBJ2-5, with 11 nucleotides matching TRBD2. The CDR3 contains 15 residues. CDR1 and CDR2 (germline): MGHRA, YSYEKL. Trimming took 3 bases from V and 4 from J; bases not matched to a gene: 4. The CDR3 DNA reads as TGCGCCAGCAGCCAGGTAGCGGGGGGGCTAGAGACCCAGTACTTC. Its protein is CASSQVAGGLETQYF.

This chain joins TRBV28 and TRBJ1-4; D may be TRBD1 (5 bases). The CDR3 runs to 12 residues. CDR1 is MDHEN, CDR2 SYDVKM, per germline. With 3 bases removed from V and 11 bases from J, the gap between germline ends came to 10 bases. CDR3 residues: CASSLGGGKLFF. The CDR3 DNA reads TGTGCCAGCAGTTTGGGGGGTGGCAAACTGTTTTTT.

The V gene is TRBV19, the J gene TRBJ2-2, with D uncertain. The CDR3 has 15 residues. V was cut by 0 bases and J by 4 bases, with 9 bases left in between. Per germline, CDR1 LNHDA and CDR2 SQIVND (reference sequence). In DNA form, the CDR3 reads TGTGCCAGTAGTATAGACCCCACTGGCACCGGGGAGCTGTTTTTT. Translation: CASSIDPTGTGELFF.

The genes are TRBV5-6 and TRBJ2-5; 13 positions match TRBD2. Per germline, CDR1 SGHDT and CDR2 YYEEEE. Germline trimming cut 3 bases from V and 5 bases from J; bases unmatched to any gene: 7. CDR3 length: 16 amino acids. The CDR3 region has the DNA TGTGCCAGCAGCTGGAGACTAGCGGGGGGTAGGGAGACCCAGTACTTC. Amino acids: CASSWRLAGGRETQYF.

The chain links TRBV19 to TRBJ2-3; TRBD2 agrees at 11 bases. CDR1 and CDR2 from the germline V gene are LNHDA and SQIVND (reference sequence). Unmatched junction bases numbered 21, after V lost 6 bases and J lost 1 base. The CDR3 consists of 21 residues. This CDR3 reads CASSRMGSGLAGPSGTDTQYF. Written as DNA, the CDR3 is TGTGCCAGTAGCCGCATGGGATCCGGACTAGCGGGCCCCTCGGGCACAGATACGCAGTATTTT.

The chain joins TRBV7-8 to TRBJ2-7; 10 positions match TRBD2. CDR1 and CDR2 from the germline V gene are SGHVS and FQNEAQ. The CDR3 covers 14 residues. V dropped 5 bases and J dropped 7; count of bases not matched to a gene: 8. CDR3 in DNA: TGTGCCAGCAGCCCAGCGGGGGGGCCCGGGGAGCAGTACTTC. It specifies CASSPAGGPGEQYF.

This chain joins TRBV13 and TRBJ2-7; the match to TRBD1 covers 10 bases. The germline CDR1 and CDR2 sequences are PRHDT and FYEKMQ (reference sequence). With 0 bases clipped from V and 5 bases from J, the junction kept 4 bases outside the gene matches. The CDR3 totals 15 residues. Here the CDR3 DNA reads TGTGCCAGCAGCTTAGGTCCGGGACAGGGGAACGAGCAGTACTTC. Protein: CASSLGPGQGNEQYF.

The V gene is TRBV19, the J gene TRBJ1-5; TRBD1 might be the D (5 bases). Germline V lookup: CDR1 LNHDA, CDR2 SQIVND (reference sequence). Trimming shortened V by 8 bases and J by 1 base, and 18 bases separated the two germline ends. The CDR3 runs 16 residues. In nucleotides, the CDR3 is TGTGCCAGTGGATCAGGGTGGTCAATAAGCAATCAGCCCCAGCATTTT. Its protein product is CASGSGWSISNQPQHF.

The V call is TRBV7-9, the J call TRBJ1-1; a weak D match, TRBD1 (5 bases). The CDR3 length is 13 residues. Germline-derived CDR1 and CDR2 are SEHNR and FQNEAQ (reference sequence). V dropped 4 bases and J dropped 2 bases, with 8 bases sitting between them. The CDR3 loop reads CASSWTSNTEAFF. CDR3 coding DNA: TGTGCCAGCAGCTGGACATCAAACACTGAAGCTTTCTTT.

The gene calls are TRBV7-2 and TRBJ1-2; 7 bases are a match to TRBD1. V trimming: 5 bases; J trimming: 3 bases; junction bases outside the gene matches: 6. The CDR3 spans 14 residues. Per the germline V gene, CDR1 is SGHTA and CDR2 is FQGNSA. The CDR3 here is CASSNLGGDYGYTF. The CDR3 bases are TGTGCCAGCAGCAACTTAGGGGGCGACTATGGCTACACCTTC.

V usage is TRBV7-8 and J usage is TRBJ2-1; D unclear. V lost 5 bases, J lost 7 bases, and 6 bases lay in between. Germline lookup yields CDR1 SGHVS and CDR2 FQNEAQ. This CDR3 has 11 amino acids. The CDR3 protein is CASSARNEQFF. CDR3 sequence (DNA): TGTGCCAGCAGCGCCAGGAATGAGCAGTTCTTC.

The rearrangement uses TRBV7-3 and TRBJ2-3, with TRBD2 matching 9 bases. The CDR3 is 15 amino acids. Germline assignment: CDR1 SGHTA and CDR2 FQGTGA. J was trimmed by 8 bases and V by 5 bases; bases with no gene match: 11. CDR3 sequence reads: CASSQGASGERTQYF. The CDR3 DNA follows: TGTGCCAGCAGCCAAGGGGCTAGCGGGGAGCGTACGCAGTATTTT.

The chain carries TRBV5-1 and TRBJ1-6, with D maybe TRBD1 (6 bases). This CDR3 has 15 residues. Trimming took 0 bases from V and 4 from J, leaving 8 bases between them. Germline V gene data show CDR1 as SGHRS and CDR2 as YFSETQ. Written as DNA, the CDR3 is TGCGCCAGCAGCTTGGACGACAGGTATAATTCACCCCTCCACTTT. Translation gives CASSLDDRYNSPLHF. Supplemented by reference TRBV5-1 and TRBJ1-6, the full variable domain reads KAGVTQTPRYLIKTRGQQVTLSCSPISGHRSVSWYQQTPGQGLQFLFEYFSETQRNKGNFPGRFSGRQFSNSRSEMNVSTLELGDSALYLCASSLDDRYNSPLHFGNGTRLTVT.

The chain has TRBV5-8 and TRBJ1-6, with TRBD1 matching over 7 bases. The CDR3 loop spans 15 amino acids. Germline CDR1 and CDR2: SGHTS and YDEGEE. V lost 3 bases to trimming and J lost 4 bases; unmatched junction nucleotides: 4. This CDR3 is CASSYGTAYNSPLHF. CDR3 DNA: TGTGCCAGCAGCTATGGGACAGCGTATAATTCACCCCTCCACTTT.

This clone was seen at least ten times. The rearrangement links TRBV6-5 to TRBJ1-5; 8 nucleotides line up with TRBD1. Trimming cost V 2 bases and J 7 bases; bases outside gene matches: 4. Germline values: CDR1 MNHEY, CDR2 SVGAGI. The CDR3 is made up of 14 amino acids. This CDR3 is CASSYRDRGQPQHF. The CDR3, as DNA: TGTGCCAGCAGTTACCGCGACAGGGGACAGCCCCAGCATTTT.

The chain joins TRBV4-1 to TRBJ2-3; 11 bases match TRBD2. The CDR3 spans 17 residues. CDR1 is MGHRA and CDR2 is YSYEKL in the germline V gene. The J segment lost 4 bases and the V segment lost 0 bases, leaving 6 bases of the junction unmatched. CDR3 sequence: CASSQEFSGGAADTQYF. CDR3 bases: TGCGCCAGCAGCCAAGAGTTTAGCGGGGGGGCAGCAGATACGCAGTATTTT.

V and J are TRBV19 and TRBJ2-7; perhaps TRBD1 as D (5 bases). The CDR3 is 17 amino acids. Per germline, CDR1 LNHDA and CDR2 SQIVND (reference sequence). V gave up 0 bases and J gave up 6 bases, with 21 bases separating them. CDR3 coding DNA: TGTGCCAGTAGTATAGATGGCAGGGAAATCCCTATTTGCGAGCAGTACTTC. It is translated as CASSIDGREIPICEQYF.

This sequence joins TRBV5-8 and TRBJ1-5, with D possibly being TRBD1 (6 bases). Germline V gene lookup returns CDR1 SGHTS and CDR2 YDEGEE. Trimming shortened V by 1 base and J by 7 bases, and 15 bases separated the two germline ends. CDR3 size: 15 residues. CDR3: CASSLLRGAGQPQHF. CDR3 sequence (DNA): TGTGCCAGCAGCTTGCTTCGGGGGGCAGGGCAGCCCCAGCATTTT.

The J gene is TRBJ1-6, the V gene TRBV4-3, with TRBD1 as a possible D gene (5 bases). This CDR3 spans 17 amino acids. Looked up from germline, CDR1 is LGHNA and CDR2 is YSLEER. The germline V and J ends were trimmed by 1 base and 9 bases, with 19 bases remaining between them. Here the CDR3 reads CASSQGAGLDNFSPLHF. The CDR3 nucleotides read TGCGCCAGCAGCCAAGGTGCAGGGCTGGATAATTTTTCACCCCTCCACTTT.

The chain links TRBV5-1 to TRBJ2-6, with D unclear. This CDR3 region has 14 residues. Looked up from germline, CDR1 is SGHRS and CDR2 is YFSETQ. V gave up 0 bases and J gave up 2 bases, with 3 bases separating them. CDR3 DNA sequence: TGCGCCAGCAGCTTGGTAGCTGGGGCCAACGTCCTGACTTTC. It is translated as CASSLVAGANVLTF.

The chain employs TRBV2 and TRBJ2-1, with 8 bases that match TRBD2. V lost 7 bases, J lost 10 bases, and 9 bases stayed unmatched. This CDR3 has 13 amino acids. Germline assignment: CDR1 SNHLY and CDR2 FYNNEI. Here the CDR3 reads CASTETLAGEQFF. CDR3 bases: TGTGCCAGCACGGAGACCCTAGCGGGCGAGCAGTTCTTC.

V and J are TRBV11-3 and TRBJ1-5; D gene unclear. The CDR3 sequence is 13 residues long. V lost 7 bases and J lost 7, with 14 bases in between. From germline, CDR1 is SGHNT and CDR2 YENEEA. Here the CDR3 DNA reads TGTGCCAGCATCCCGAGCCTCGGGCAGCCCCAGCATTTT. Encoded protein: CASIPSLGQPQHF.